This T cell receptor (beta chain) derives from a study of blood T cell repertoires in COVID-19. The wider study: Some COVID-19 samples were acute and others convalescent; all came from the United States, Italy and Spain.

V was trimmed by 1 base and J by 5 bases, leaving 8 bases between them. This CDR3 spans 13 amino acids. Germline CDR1 reads KGHSH; CDR2 reads LQKENI. TCRdb's table, derived via immunoSEQ multiplex PCR, lists solely in-frame clones and lacks some. The table includes roughly 53,000 clones, approximately 87% detected once. This TCR derives from a woman older than 75 with COVID-19, enrolled during active disease. The sample taken for sequencing was peripheral blood. The chain recombines TRBV18 with TRBJ2-5; tentatively, D is TRBD2 (6 bases). CDR3 in DNA: TGTGCCAGCTCACCACGACTAGTCGAGACCCAGTACTTC. Translated, it gives CASSPRLVETQYF.